The T cell receptor (beta chain) described here comes from a study of T cell responses to AZD1222 COVID-19 vaccine. In the case of this clone: The antigen is undetermined.

The CDR3 runs to 15 residues. Between the trimmed V and J ends, which lost 1 base and 9 bases, there was a span of 13 bases. In germline, CDR1 is LGHDT, CDR2 YNNKEL (reference sequence). Overall study findings and caveats: It should be noted that donors were predominantly white British and more often female, and clonal diversity was possibly underestimated.

The data were produced by immunoSEQ multiplex PCR, yet TCRdb's version contains in-frame clones alone and is incomplete. The sample yields about 130,000 clones, less than 95% seen once. Sequencing used peripheral blood, obtained on day 0 of MenACWY control vaccination. This sequence joins TRBV3-1 (or the pseudogene TRBV3-2) and TRBJ1-6, with a tentative D call TRBD1 (6 bases). The sequence was collected from an adult in good health. CDR3 in DNA: TGTGCCAGCAGCCAAGCTACAGGGTGGACTTCACCCCTCCACTTT. Protein: CASSQATGWTSPLHF.